This is a list of T cell receptor beta chains from one sample in a study of neoadjuvant anti-PD-1 for oral cavity cancer. Produced via immunoSEQ multiplex PCR; TCRdb's table is partial and in-frame only. The table shows under 85,000 clones, with 70% to 85% occurring only once. The source material was PBMCs, sampled before nivolumab (anti-PD-1) treatment. Receptors originate from a person between 35 and 79 years old with oral cavity squamous cell carcinoma. Both conserved end residues are part of each CDR3. D genes are given only for firm matches. Size tells how often a clone was seen (once, few, many) or the class of an expanded clone, and some rows leave it out.

J gene: TRBJ2-4
V gene: TRBV10-2
clone size: NA
D gene: NA
CDR3 protein: CASVQGYKNIQYF
CDR3 DNA: TGCGCCAGTGTACAGGGCTACAAAAACATTCAGTACTTC

J gene: TRBJ2-7
V gene: TRBV9
clone size: once
D gene: NA
CDR3 protein: CASSALGSYEQYF
CDR3 DNA: TGTGCCAGCAGCGCCCTGGGTTCCTACGAGCAGTACTTC

J gene: TRBJ1-2
V gene: TRBV7-9
clone size: NA
D gene: NA
CDR3 protein: CASSLEGPWGYTF
CDR3 DNA: TGTGCCAGCAGCTTAGAGGGCCCGTGGGGCTACACCTTC

J gene: TRBJ2-5
V gene: TRBV6-1
clone size: NA
D gene: NA
CDR3 protein: CASNGRGAGETQYF
CDR3 DNA: TGTGCCAGCAACGGACGGGGGGCAGGGGAGACCCAGTACTTC

J gene: TRBJ2-7
V gene: TRBV6-6
clone size: once
D gene: TRBD1
CDR3 protein: CASSLRDRVNEQYF
CDR3 DNA: TGTGCCAGCAGCCTCCGGGACAGGGTCAACGAGCAGTACTTC

J gene: TRBJ1-2
V gene: TRBV7-9
clone size: few
D gene: NA
CDR3 protein: CASSLGAGSMIAYGYTF
CDR3 DNA: TGTGCCAGCAGCCTCGGGGCAGGGAGCATGATAGCCTATGGCTACACCTTC

J gene: TRBJ1-5
V gene: TRBV6-4
clone size: NA
D gene: TRBD1
CDR3 protein: CASSEYRGTGQPQHF
CDR3 DNA: TGTGCCAGCAGTGAATATCGTGGGACAGGGCAGCCCCAGCATTTT

J gene: TRBJ2-7
V gene: TRBV30
clone size: NA
D gene: TRBD2
CDR3 protein: CAWSVRAGGNEQYF
CDR3 DNA: TGTGCCTGGAGTGTAAGAGCGGGAGGTAACGAGCAGTACTTC

J gene: TRBJ2-7
V gene: TRBV27
clone size: NA
D gene: NA
CDR3 protein: CASSFRGGVDYEQYF
CDR3 DNA: TGTGCCAGCAGTTTCAGGGGTGGTGTGGATTACGAGCAGTACTTC

J gene: TRBJ1-5
V gene: TRBV6-1
clone size: NA
D gene: NA
CDR3 protein: CASCRTNQPQHF
CDR3 DNA: TGTGCCAGCTGCAGGACCAATCAGCCCCAGCATTTT

J gene: TRBJ2-2
V gene: TRBV5-1
clone size: NA
D gene: TRBD1
CDR3 protein: CASSLGGQASRELFF
CDR3 DNA: TGCGCCAGCAGCTTGGGGGGACAGGCATCCCGGGAGCTGTTTTTT

J gene: TRBJ2-3
V gene: TRBV5-1
clone size: NA
D gene: NA
CDR3 protein: CASSLRVASISTDTQYF
CDR3 DNA: TGCGCCAGCAGCTTGAGGGTGGCGTCAATCAGCACAGATACGCAGTATTTT

J gene: TRBJ2-7
V gene: TRBV11-3
clone size: NA
D gene: NA
CDR3 protein: CASSLLRGYEQYF
CDR3 DNA: TGTGCCAGCAGCTTATTGCGAGGATACGAGCAGTACTTC

J gene: TRBJ1-2
V gene: TRBV7-2
clone size: NA
D gene: NA
CDR3 protein: CASSLAGQTYGYTF
CDR3 DNA: TGTGCCAGCAGCTTAGCAGGACAGACCTATGGCTACACCTTC

J gene: TRBJ1-2
V gene: TRBV28
clone size: once
D gene: NA
CDR3 protein: CASSLWRDGYTF
CDR3 DNA: TGTGCCAGCAGTTTATGGAGAGATGGCTACACCTTC

J gene: TRBJ2-3
V gene: TRBV5-4
clone size: NA
D gene: NA
CDR3 protein: CASSSTPGGSTDTQYF
CDR3 DNA: TGTGCCAGCAGCTCAACCCCGGGCGGGTCCACAGATACGCAGTATTTT

J gene: TRBJ1-2
V gene: TRBV5-4
clone size: once
D gene: NA
CDR3 protein: CASSLGGGPNYGYTF
CDR3 DNA: TGTGCCAGCAGCTTGGGTGGGGGCCCGAACTATGGCTACACCTTC

J gene: TRBJ1-5
V gene: TRBV6-5
clone size: NA
D gene: NA
CDR3 protein: CATAIEIGNQPQHF
CDR3 DNA: TGTGCCACGGCGATAGAGATTGGCAATCAGCCCCAGCATTTT

J gene: TRBJ1-1
V gene: TRBV15
clone size: NA
D gene: NA
CDR3 protein: CATSRGGSLGMNTEAFF
CDR3 DNA: TGTGCCACCAGCAGGGGGGGCTCCCTCGGCATGAACACTGAAGCTTTCTTT

J gene: TRBJ2-5
V gene: TRBV13
clone size: NA
D gene: NA
CDR3 protein: CASSLDRRSGETQYF
CDR3 DNA: TGTGCCAGCAGCTTAGATAGGCGGTCAGGAGAGACCCAGTACTTC

J gene: TRBJ2-7
V gene: TRBV7-2
clone size: NA
D gene: NA
CDR3 protein: CASSSYHWLLHYEQYF
CDR3 DNA: TGTGCCAGCAGCTCCTACCACTGGCTTCTCCACTACGAGCAGTACTTC

J gene: TRBJ2-7
V gene: TRBV5-8
clone size: NA
D gene: NA
CDR3 protein: CASSRAPAYEQYF
CDR3 DNA: TGTGCCAGCAGCCGGGCCCCAGCCTACGAGCAGTACTTC

J gene: TRBJ1-5
V gene: TRBV6-6
clone size: NA
D gene: NA
CDR3 protein: CASSPGGGQPQHF
CDR3 DNA: TGTGCCAGCAGTCCCGGCGGCGGTCAGCCCCAGCATTTT

J gene: TRBJ2-1
V gene: TRBV10-2
clone size: NA
D gene: TRBD2
CDR3 protein: CASSPGLAGYNEQFF
CDR3 DNA: TGCGCCAGCAGCCCGGGACTAGCGGGGTACAATGAGCAGTTCTTC

J gene: TRBJ1-5
V gene: TRBV6-1
clone size: many
D gene: NA
CDR3 protein: CAIHSPYSNQPQHF
CDR3 DNA: TGTGCCATACACAGTCCTTATAGCAATCAGCCCCAGCATTTT

J gene: TRBJ2-1
V gene: TRBV27
clone size: NA
D gene: TRBD2
CDR3 protein: CASRLAGGSYNEQFF
CDR3 DNA: TGTGCCAGCAGATTAGCGGGAGGCTCCTACAATGAGCAGTTCTTC

J gene: TRBJ2-1
V gene: TRBV5-1
clone size: NA
D gene: NA
CDR3 protein: CASRLAEDPSGEQFF
CDR3 DNA: TGCGCCAGCAGGTTAGCGGAGGACCCCTCGGGTGAGCAGTTCTTC

J gene: TRBJ1-4
V gene: TRBV2
clone size: once
D gene: TRBD1
CDR3 protein: CASRQTGSSTNEKLFF
CDR3 DNA: TGTGCCAGCAGACAGACAGGGTCTTCAACTAATGAAAAACTGTTTTTT

J gene: TRBJ2-7
V gene: TRBV7-8
clone size: NA
D gene: TRBD2
CDR3 protein: CASSPLPSGQQYF
CDR3 DNA: TGTGCCAGCAGCCCGCTACCTAGCGGCCAGCAGTACTTC

J gene: TRBJ2-1
V gene: TRBV28
clone size: NA
D gene: TRBD1
CDR3 protein: CASSTLGQGSYNEQFF
CDR3 DNA: TGTGCCAGCAGTACCCTGGGACAGGGGTCCTACAATGAGCAGTTCTTC

J gene: TRBJ1-1
V gene: TRBV5-6
clone size: NA
D gene: NA
CDR3 protein: CASTIYTALNTEAFF
CDR3 DNA: TGTGCCAGCACAATCTACACAGCTCTGAACACTGAAGCTTTCTTT

J gene: TRBJ2-7
V gene: TRBV4-1
clone size: NA
D gene: NA
CDR3 protein: CASSQNWGTYEQYF
CDR3 DNA: TGCGCCAGCAGCCAAAATTGGGGGACCTACGAGCAGTACTTC

J gene: TRBJ1-2
V gene: TRBV19
clone size: NA
D gene: NA
CDR3 protein: CASSMRSANDYGYTF
CDR3 DNA: TGTGCCAGTAGTATGCGGTCCGCTAACGACTATGGCTACACCTTC

J gene: TRBJ2-7
V gene: TRBV6-1
clone size: NA
D gene: NA
CDR3 protein: CASSDTSGPAGEQYF
CDR3 DNA: TGTGCCAGCAGTGACACCTCGGGACCAGCCGGCGAGCAGTACTTC

J gene: TRBJ2-2
V gene: TRBV7-9
clone size: NA
D gene: NA
CDR3 protein: CASRAAGGGTNTGELFF
CDR3 DNA: TGTGCCAGCAGAGCAGCGGGCGGCGGTACGAACACCGGGGAGCTGTTTTTT

J gene: TRBJ2-3
V gene: TRBV7-9
clone size: NA
D gene: TRBD2
CDR3 protein: CASVLADDTQYF
CDR3 DNA: TGTGCCAGCGTACTAGCGGATGATACGCAGTATTTT

J gene: TRBJ1-1
V gene: TRBV30
clone size: NA
D gene: NA
CDR3 protein: CAWSAGATGAEAFF
CDR3 DNA: TGTGCCTGGAGTGCGGGGGCTACTGGGGCTGAAGCTTTCTTT

J gene: TRBJ2-3
V gene: TRBV19
clone size: NA
D gene: TRBD2
CDR3 protein: CASSKTQREGTDTQYF
CDR3 DNA: TGTGCCAGTAGTAAGACACAGCGGGAGGGCACAGATACGCAGTATTTT